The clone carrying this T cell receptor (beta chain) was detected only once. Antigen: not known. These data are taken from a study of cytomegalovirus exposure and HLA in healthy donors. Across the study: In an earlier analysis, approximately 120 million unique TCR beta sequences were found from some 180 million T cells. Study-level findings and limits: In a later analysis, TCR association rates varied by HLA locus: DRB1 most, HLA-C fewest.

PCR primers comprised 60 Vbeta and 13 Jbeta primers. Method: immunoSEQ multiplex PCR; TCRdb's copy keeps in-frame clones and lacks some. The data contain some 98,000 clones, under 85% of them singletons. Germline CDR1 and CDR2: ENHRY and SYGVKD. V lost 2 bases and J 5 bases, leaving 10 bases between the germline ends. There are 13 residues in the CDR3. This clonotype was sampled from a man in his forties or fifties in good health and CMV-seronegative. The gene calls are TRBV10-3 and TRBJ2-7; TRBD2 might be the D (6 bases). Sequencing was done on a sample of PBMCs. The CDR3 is CAISENGGDEQYF. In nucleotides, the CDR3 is TGTGCCATCAGTGAGAACGGGGGAGACGAGCAGTACTTC.